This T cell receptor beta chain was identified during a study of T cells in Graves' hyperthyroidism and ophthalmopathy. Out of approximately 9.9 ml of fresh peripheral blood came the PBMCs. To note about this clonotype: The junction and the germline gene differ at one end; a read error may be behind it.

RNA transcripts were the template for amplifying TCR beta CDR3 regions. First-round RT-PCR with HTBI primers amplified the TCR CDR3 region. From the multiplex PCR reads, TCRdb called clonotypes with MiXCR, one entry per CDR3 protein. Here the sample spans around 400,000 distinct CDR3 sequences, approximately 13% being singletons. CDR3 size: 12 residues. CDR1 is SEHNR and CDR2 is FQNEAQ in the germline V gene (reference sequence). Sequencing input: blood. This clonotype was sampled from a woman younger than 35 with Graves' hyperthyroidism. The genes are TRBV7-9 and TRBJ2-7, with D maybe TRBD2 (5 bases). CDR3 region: CASSLGSLGAVF. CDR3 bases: TGTGCCAGCAGCTTAGGATCCCTAGGAGCGGTCTTC.